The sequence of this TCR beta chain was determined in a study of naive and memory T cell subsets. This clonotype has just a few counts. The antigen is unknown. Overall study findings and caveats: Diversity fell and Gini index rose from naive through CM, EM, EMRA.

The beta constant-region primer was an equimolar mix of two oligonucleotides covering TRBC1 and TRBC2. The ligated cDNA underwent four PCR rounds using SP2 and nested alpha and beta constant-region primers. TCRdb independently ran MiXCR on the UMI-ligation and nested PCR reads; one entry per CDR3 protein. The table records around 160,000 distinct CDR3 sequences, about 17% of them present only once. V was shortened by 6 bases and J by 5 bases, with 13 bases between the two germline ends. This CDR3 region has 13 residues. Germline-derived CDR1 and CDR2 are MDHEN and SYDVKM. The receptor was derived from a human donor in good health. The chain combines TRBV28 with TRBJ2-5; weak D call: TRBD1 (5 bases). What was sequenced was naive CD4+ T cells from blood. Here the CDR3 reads CASRRRGWETQYF. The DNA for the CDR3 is TGTGCCAGCAGACGTAGGGGATGGGAGACCCAGTACTTC.